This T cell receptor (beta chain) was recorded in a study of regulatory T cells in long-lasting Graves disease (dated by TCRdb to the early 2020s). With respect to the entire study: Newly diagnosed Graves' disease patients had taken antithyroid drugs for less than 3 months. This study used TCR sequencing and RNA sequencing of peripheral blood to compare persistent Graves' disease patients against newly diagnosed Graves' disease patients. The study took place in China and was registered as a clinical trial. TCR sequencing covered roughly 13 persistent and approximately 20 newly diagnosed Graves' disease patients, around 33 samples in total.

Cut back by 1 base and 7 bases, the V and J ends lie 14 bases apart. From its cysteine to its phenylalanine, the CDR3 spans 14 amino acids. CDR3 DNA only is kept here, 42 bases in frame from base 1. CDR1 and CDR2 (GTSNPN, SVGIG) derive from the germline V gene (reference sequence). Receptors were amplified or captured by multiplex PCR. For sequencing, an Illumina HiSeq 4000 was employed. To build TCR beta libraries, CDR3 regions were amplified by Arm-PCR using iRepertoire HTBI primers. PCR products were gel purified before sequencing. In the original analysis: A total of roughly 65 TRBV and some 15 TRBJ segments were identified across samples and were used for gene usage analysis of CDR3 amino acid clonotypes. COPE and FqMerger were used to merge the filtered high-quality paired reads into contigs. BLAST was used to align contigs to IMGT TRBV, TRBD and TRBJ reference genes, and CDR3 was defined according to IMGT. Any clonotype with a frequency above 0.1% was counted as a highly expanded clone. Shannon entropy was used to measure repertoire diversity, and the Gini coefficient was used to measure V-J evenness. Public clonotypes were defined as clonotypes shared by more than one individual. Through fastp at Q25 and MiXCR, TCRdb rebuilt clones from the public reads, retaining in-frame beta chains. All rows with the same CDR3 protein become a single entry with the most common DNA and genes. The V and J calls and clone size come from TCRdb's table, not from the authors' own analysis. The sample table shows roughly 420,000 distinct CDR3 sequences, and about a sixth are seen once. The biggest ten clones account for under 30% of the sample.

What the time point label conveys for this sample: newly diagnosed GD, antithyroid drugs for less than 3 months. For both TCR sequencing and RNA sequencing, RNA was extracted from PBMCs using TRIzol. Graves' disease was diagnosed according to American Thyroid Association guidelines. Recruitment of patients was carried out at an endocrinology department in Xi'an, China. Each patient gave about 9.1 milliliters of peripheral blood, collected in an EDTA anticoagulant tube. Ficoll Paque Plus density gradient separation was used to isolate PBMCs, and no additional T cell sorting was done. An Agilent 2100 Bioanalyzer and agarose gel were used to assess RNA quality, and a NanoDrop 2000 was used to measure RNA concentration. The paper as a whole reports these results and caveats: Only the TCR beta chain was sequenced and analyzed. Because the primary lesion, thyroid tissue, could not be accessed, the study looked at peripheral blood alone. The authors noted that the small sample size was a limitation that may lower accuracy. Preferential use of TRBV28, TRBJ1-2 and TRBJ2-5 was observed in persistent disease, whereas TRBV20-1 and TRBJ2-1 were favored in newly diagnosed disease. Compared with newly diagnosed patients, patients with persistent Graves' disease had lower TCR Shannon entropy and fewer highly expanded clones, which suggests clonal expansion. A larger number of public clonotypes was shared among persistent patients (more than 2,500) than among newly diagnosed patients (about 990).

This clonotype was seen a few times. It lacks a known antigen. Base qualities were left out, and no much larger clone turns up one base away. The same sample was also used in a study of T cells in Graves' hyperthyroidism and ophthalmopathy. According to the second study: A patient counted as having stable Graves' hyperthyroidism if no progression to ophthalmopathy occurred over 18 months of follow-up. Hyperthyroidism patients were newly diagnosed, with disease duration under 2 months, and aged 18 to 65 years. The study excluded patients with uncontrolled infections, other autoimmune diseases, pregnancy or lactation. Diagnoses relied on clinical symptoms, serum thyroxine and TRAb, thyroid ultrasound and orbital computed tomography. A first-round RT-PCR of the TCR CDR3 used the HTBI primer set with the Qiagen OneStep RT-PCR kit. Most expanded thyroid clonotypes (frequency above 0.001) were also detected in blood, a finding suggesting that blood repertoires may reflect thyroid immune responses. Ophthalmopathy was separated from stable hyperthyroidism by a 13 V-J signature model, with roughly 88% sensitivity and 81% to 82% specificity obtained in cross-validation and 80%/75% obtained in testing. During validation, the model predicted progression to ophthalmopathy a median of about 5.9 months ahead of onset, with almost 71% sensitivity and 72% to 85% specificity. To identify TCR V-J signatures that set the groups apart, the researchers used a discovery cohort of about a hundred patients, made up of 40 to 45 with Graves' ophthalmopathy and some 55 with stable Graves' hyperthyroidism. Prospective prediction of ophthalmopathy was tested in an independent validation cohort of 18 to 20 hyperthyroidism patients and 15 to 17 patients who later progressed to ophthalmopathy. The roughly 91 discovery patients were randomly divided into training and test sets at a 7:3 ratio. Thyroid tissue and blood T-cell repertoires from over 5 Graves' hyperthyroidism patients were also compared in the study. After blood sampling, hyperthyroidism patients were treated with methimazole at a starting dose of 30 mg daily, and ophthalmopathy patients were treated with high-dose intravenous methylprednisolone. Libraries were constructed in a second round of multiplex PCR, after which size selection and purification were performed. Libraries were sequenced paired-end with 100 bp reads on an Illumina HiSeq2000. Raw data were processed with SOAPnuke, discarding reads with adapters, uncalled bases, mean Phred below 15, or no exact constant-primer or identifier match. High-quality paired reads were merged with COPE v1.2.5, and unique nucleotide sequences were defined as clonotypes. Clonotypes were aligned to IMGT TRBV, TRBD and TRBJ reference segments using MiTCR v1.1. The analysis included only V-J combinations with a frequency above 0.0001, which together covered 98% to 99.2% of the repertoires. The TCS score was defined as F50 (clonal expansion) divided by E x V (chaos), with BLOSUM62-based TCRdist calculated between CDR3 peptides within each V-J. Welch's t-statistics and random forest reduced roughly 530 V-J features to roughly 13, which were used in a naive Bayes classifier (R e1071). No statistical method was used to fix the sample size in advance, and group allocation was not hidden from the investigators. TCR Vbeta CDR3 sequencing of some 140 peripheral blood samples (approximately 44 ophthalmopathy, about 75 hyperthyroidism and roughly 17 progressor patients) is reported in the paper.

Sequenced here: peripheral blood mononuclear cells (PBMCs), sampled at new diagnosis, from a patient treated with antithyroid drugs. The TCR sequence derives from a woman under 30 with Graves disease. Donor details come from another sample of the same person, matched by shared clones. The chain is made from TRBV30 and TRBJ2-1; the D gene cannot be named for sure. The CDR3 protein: CAWSALLTRNEQFF. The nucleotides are TGTGCCTGGAGTGCCCTGCTTACACGGAATGAGCAGTTCTTC.